Sequencing of this T cell receptor beta chain was carried out in a study of cytomegalovirus exposure and HLA in healthy donors. Study conclusions and caveats: In vitro confirmation showed three CMV-associated chains to be CMV antigen specific. Most TCR sequences were rare, but some public TCRs occurred in many donors. Later work associated roughly 15,000 TCR beta sequences with HLA alleles at 0.05 false discovery rate. Sequence variants that were highly shared formed a cluster that was likely a sequencing artifact.

This clone came up once. Its target is unknown. V lost 2 bases and J 2 bases, leaving 14 bases between the germline ends. The length of the CDR3 is 16 residues. Germline V gene data show CDR1 as SGHDT and CDR2 as YYEEEE. 60 Vbeta and 13 Jbeta primers were used in PCR. Profiling relied on immunoSEQ multiplex PCR, and the TCRdb table lists in-frame clones only, not all of them. The sample has fewer than 200,000 clones, roughly 85% seen once; the top ten hold approximately 0.89%. Specimen: PBMCs. The source of this sequence is a woman in her forties or fifties in good health and CMV-seropositive. The rearrangement joins TRBV5-6 to TRBJ1-5, with D tentatively TRBD1 (6 bases). Written as DNA, the CDR3 is TGTGCCAGCAGCTTTGGGGGCTCTCTTGGCAATCAGCCCCAGCATTTT. This translates into CASSFGGSLGNQPQHF. The entire variable domain, with the rest obtained from reference TRBV5-6 and TRBJ1-5, is as follows: DAGVTQSPTHLIKTRGQQVTLRCSPKSGHDTVSWYQQALGQGPQFIFQYYEEEERQRGNFPDRFSGHQFPNYSSELNVNALLLGDSALYLCASSFGGSLGNQPQHFGDGTRLSIL.